These T cell receptor beta chains were read from a single sample in a study of cytomegalovirus exposure and HLA in healthy donors. Repertoires were generated with immunoSEQ multiplex PCR, while TCRdb's copy carries only in-frame clones and drops some. Among about 160,000 clones, roughly two thirds were seen once, and the ten largest hold 2.5% to 3%. The sequenced sample was PBMCs. The receptor set was obtained from a woman in her thirties in good health and CMV-seronegative. Each CDR3 is given with its conserved first and last residue. Each record gives: J gene, V gene, D gene, clone size, CDR3 protein, CDR3 DNA. The D gene is left open where the match is weak. Size is stated for part of the rows, as once, few or many counts, or as a class when the clone is expanded.

J: TRBJ2-7
V: TRBV28
D: NA
size: NA
CDR3: CASSLSVAGAGEQYF
DNA: TGTGCCAGCAGTTTATCGGTCGCAGGGGCGGGCGAGCAGTACTTC

J: TRBJ2-3
V: TRBV9
D: TRBD1
size: NA
CDR3: CASSARAPGGDTQYF
DNA: TGTGCCAGCAGCGCCCGGGCCCCAGGGGGAGATACGCAGTATTTT

J: TRBJ1-1
V: TRBV9
D: NA
size: NA
CDR3: CASRGRSDTEAFF
DNA: TGTGCCAGCAGAGGCAGGTCGGACACTGAAGCTTTCTTT

J: TRBJ2-7
V: TRBV7-9
D: TRBD1
size: NA
CDR3: CASTWDRDNYEQYF
DNA: TGTGCCAGCACTTGGGACAGGGATAACTACGAGCAGTACTTC

J: TRBJ1-5
V: TRBV28
D: NA
size: NA
CDR3: CASQVNNQPQHF
DNA: TGTGCCAGCCAGGTCAACAATCAGCCCCAGCATTTT

J: TRBJ2-3
V: TRBV6-5
D: TRBD2
size: NA
CDR3: CASGGGRDTQYF
DNA: TGTGCCAGCGGGGGGGGGAGGGATACGCAGTATTTT

J: TRBJ2-1
V: TRBV15
D: TRBD2
size: once
CDR3: CATSRDGGGNEQFF
DNA: TGTGCCACCAGCAGAGATGGCGGGGGGAATGAGCAGTTCTTC

J: TRBJ2-1
V: TRBV10-3
D: TRBD2
size: NA
CDR3: CATGLAGGPHNEQFF
DNA: TGTGCCACAGGACTAGCGGGGGGCCCGCACAATGAGCAGTTCTTC

J: TRBJ1-4
V: TRBV5-1
D: NA
size: few
CDR3: CASSLGSGNPNEKLFF
DNA: TGCGCCAGCAGCTTGGGATCAGGGAACCCTAATGAAAAACTGTTTTTT

J: TRBJ2-1
V: TRBV9
D: TRBD2
size: NA
CDR3: CASSVALAGGNEQFF
DNA: TGTGCCAGCAGCGTAGCACTAGCGGGGGGTAATGAGCAGTTCTTC

J: TRBJ1-4
V: TRBV20-1
D: NA
size: NA
CDR3: CSARTGEKLFF
DNA: TGCAGTGCTAGAACAGGTGAAAAACTGTTTTTT

J: TRBJ2-1
V: TRBV6-5
D: TRBD2
size: NA
CDR3: CASSYSGTSDEQFF
DNA: TGTGCCAGCAGTTACTCCGGGACTAGCGATGAGCAGTTCTTC

J: TRBJ1-4
V: TRBV7-9
D: NA
size: NA
CDR3: CSSSLDRSGLEKLFF
DNA: TGTTCCAGCAGCTTAGATCGTTCCGGTTTGGAAAAACTGTTTTTT

J: TRBJ1-2
V: TRBV9
D: NA
size: NA
CDR3: CASSGDRDNYYGYTF
DNA: TGTGCCAGCAGCGGAGACCGGGACAATTACTATGGCTACACCTTC

J: TRBJ2-2
V: TRBV19
D: NA
size: NA
CDR3: CASSPSKNTGELFF
DNA: TGTGCCAGTAGTCCATCTAAGAACACCGGGGAGCTGTTTTTT

J: TRBJ2-1
V: TRBV4-2
D: NA
size: NA
CDR3: CASSQYESGGTYNEQFF
DNA: TGTGCCAGCAGCCAATACGAATCTGGAGGGACTTACAATGAGCAGTTCTTC

J: TRBJ2-2
V: TRBV30
D: NA
size: once
CDR3: CAWSVPAGELFF
DNA: TGTGCCTGGAGTGTACCGGCCGGGGAGCTGTTTTTT